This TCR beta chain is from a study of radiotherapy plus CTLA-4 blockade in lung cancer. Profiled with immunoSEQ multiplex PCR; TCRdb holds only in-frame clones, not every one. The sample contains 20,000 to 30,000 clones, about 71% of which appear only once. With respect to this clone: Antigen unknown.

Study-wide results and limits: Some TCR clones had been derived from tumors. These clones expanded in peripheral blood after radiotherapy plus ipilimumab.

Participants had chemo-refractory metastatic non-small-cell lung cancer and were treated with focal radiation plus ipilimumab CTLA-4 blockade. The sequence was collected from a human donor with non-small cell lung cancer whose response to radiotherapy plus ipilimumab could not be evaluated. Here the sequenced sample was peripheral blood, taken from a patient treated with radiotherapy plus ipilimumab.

The CDR3 reads CASSVDPSGSEQYF. CDR3 in DNA: TGTGCCAGCAGCGTAGACCCTAGCGGGAGCGAGCAGTACTTC. The rearrangement uses TRBV9 and TRBJ2-7, with TRBD2 matching over 10 bases. The CDR3 contains 14 residues. J lost 6 bases, V lost 0 bases, and 3 bases had no gene match. Germline values: CDR1 SGDLS, CDR2 YYNGEE.